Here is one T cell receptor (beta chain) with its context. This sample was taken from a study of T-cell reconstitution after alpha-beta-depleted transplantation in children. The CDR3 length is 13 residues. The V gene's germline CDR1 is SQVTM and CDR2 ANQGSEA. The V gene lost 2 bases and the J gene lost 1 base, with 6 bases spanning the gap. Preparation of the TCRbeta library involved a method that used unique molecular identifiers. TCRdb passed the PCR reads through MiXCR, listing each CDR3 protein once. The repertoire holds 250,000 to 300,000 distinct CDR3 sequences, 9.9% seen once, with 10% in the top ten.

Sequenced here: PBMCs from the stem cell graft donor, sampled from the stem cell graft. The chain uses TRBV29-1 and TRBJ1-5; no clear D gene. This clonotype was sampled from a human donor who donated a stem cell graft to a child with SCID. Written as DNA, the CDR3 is TGCAGCGTTGAACAGCCCAGCAATCAGCCCCAGCATTTT. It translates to CSVEQPSNQPQHF.